Below, 17 T cell receptor beta chains from the same sample are listed, as sequenced in a study of blood T cell repertoires in COVID-19 (dated by TCRdb to 2020 to 2022). The library was generated by the immunoSEQ multiplex PCR assay. TCRdb carries this immuneACCESS record with in-frame sequences only. Its versions omit some clonotypes, under half of them owing to an unresolved V gene in the studies checked, with the rest unexplained. In this sample the table shows 250,000 or so clones, around 87% of which occur a single time. The ten largest clones capture approximately 1.5% of the sample. Sequencing was done on a sample of peripheral blood. These receptors all stem from a woman aged 40-49 years who had recovered from COVID-19.

The chain has TRBV2 and TRBJ1-2, with D possibly being TRBD1 (5 bases). This CDR3 has 13 residues. In germline, CDR1 is SNHLY, CDR2 FYNNEI. V lost 6 bases to trimming and J lost 4 bases, with 12 bases between them. CDR3 residues: CASRPDSPYGYTF. CDR3 DNA sequence: TGTGCCAGCAGACCCGACAGCCCCTATGGCTACACCTTC.

The chain uses TRBV6-1 and TRBJ1-1; D unresolved. V lost 2 bases to trimming and J lost 8 bases, with 9 bases between them. The CDR3 runs to 12 residues. CDR1 is MNHNS, CDR2 SASEGT, per germline. DNA of the CDR3: TGTGCCAGCAGTGAAATTGTGGCCGAAGCTTTCTTT. Its protein is CASSEIVAEAFF.

V and J are TRBV6-1 and TRBJ2-5; D gene unclear. Germline lookup yields CDR1 MNHNS and CDR2 SASEGT. This CDR3 contains 15 residues. V lost 5 bases and J lost 3, with 16 bases in between. The CDR3 region is CASSSQLVSKETQYF. The CDR3 coding sequence is TGTGCCAGCAGTTCTCAACTTGTATCGAAAGAGACCCAGTACTTC.

The DNA for the CDR3 is TGTGCCAGCAGCCAGTGGCAGCGGGGTCGCACAGATACGCAGTATTTT. Protein sequence: CASSQWQRGRTDTQYF. The chain has TRBV7-2 and TRBJ2-3; 7 positions agree with TRBD2. The CDR3 sequence is 16 residues long. Germline V gives CDR1 SGHTA, CDR2 FQGNSA. The ends lost 5 bases at V and 1 base at J; junction bases unmatched: 9.

The chain is built from TRBV30 and TRBJ2-7; 7 nucleotides align to TRBD1. The CDR3 is 15 amino acids. V shed 1 base, J shed 1 base, and the junction held 7 bases outside the gene matches. Germline assignment: CDR1 GTSNPN and CDR2 SVGIG (reference sequence). This CDR3 reads CAWSESDRRSYEQYF. The DNA of the CDR3 is TGTGCCTGGAGTGAATCGGACAGGCGGTCCTACGAGCAGTACTTC.

With respect to this clone: Other DNA sequences in the sample encode the same CDR3. V gene TRBV6-5 combines with J gene TRBJ1-1, with unresolved D. Trimming removed 2 bases at V and 8 bases at J, with 6 bases between. This CDR3 contains 11 residues. In germline, CDR1 is MNHEY, CDR2 SVGAGI. The DNA of the CDR3 is TGTGCCAGCAGTTACGGCCCAGAAGCTTTCTTT. Protein: CASSYGPEAFF.

Points on this clone: The sample has other DNA sequences that encode this CDR3 too. This chain links TRBV4-1 with TRBJ1-1, with 7 positions matching TRBD1. V was clipped by 3 bases and J by 2 bases; unmatched bases: 3. Germline V gene sequence: CDR1 MGHRA, CDR2 YSYEKL. CDR3 length equals 14 residues. In DNA form, the CDR3 reads TGCGCCAGCAGCCAGGACAGGCTCAACACTGAAGCTTTCTTT. The encoded protein is CASSQDRLNTEAFF.

This clone was seen only once. V gene TRBV12-2 combines with J gene TRBJ2-5; the table assigns TRBD2, which was not confirmed against the DNA. TRBV12-2 constitutes a pseudogene. CDR3 size: 19 residues. The CDR3 is CASRLGQAGKAVYQETQYF. Here the CDR3 DNA reads TGTGCAAGTCGCTTAGGACAAGCGGGGAAAGCAGTGTACCAAGAGACCCAGTACTTC.

This rearrangement joins TRBV2 to TRBJ1-1; no clear D. Trimming took off 6 bases at V and 0 bases at J, with 5 bases between the two ends. This CDR3 has 12 residues. The germline V gene encodes CDR1 SNHLY and CDR2 FYNNEI. The CDR3 is CASSPMNTEAFF. CDR3 coding DNA: TGTGCCAGCAGCCCTATGAACACTGAAGCTTTCTTT.

Only a few counts were recorded for this clone. This chain's CDR3 is CASSPTGDRANYGYTF. CDR3 bases: TGCGCCAGCAGTCCTACAGGGGACCGGGCTAACTATGGCTACACCTTC. The chain employs TRBV5-1 and TRBJ1-2; 7 positions match TRBD1. Germline V gene lookup returns CDR1 SGHRS and CDR2 YFSETQ. The CDR3 is made up of 16 amino acids. V lost 5 bases and J lost 0; bases outside the gene matches: 10. Based on the CDR3 plus reference TRBV5-1 and TRBJ1-2, the full variable domain is KAGVTQTPRYLIKTRGQQVTLSCSPISGHRSVSWYQQTPGQGLQFLFEYFSETQRNKGNFPGRFSGRQFSNSRSEMNVSTLELGDSALYLCASSPTGDRANYGYTFGSGTRLTVV.

The chain carries TRBV2 and TRBJ2-3, with a tentative D call TRBD1 (6 bases). The CDR3 length is 13 residues. Looked up from germline, CDR1 is SNHLY and CDR2 is FYNNEI. V was cut by 3 bases and J by 6 bases, with 10 bases left in between. Here the CDR3 DNA reads TGTGCCAGCAGTGAGGACAGTGAGGATACGCAGTATTTT. It encodes CASSEDSEDTQYF. Drawing the rest from reference TRBV2 and TRBJ2-3, the complete variable domain is EPEVTQTPSHQVTQMGQEVILRCVPISNHLYFYWYRQILGQKVEFLVSFYNNEISEKSEIFDDQFSVERPDGSNFTLKIRSTKLEDSAMYFCASSEDSEDTQYFGPGTRLTVL.

This chain links TRBV2 with TRBJ2-2; 10 bases agree with TRBD1. The germline CDR1 and CDR2 sequences are SNHLY and FYNNEI. V dropped 6 bases and J dropped 0; count of bases not matched to a gene: 7. The CDR3 runs 17 residues. The CDR3 DNA is TGTGCCAGCAGCGGGACAGGGGATCATCCGAACACCGGGGAGCTGTTTTTT. Translated: CASSGTGDHPNTGELFF.

The chain combines TRBV28 with TRBJ1-4, with a weak D call TRBD1 (5 bases). The ends were cut back, 7 bases at V and 12 bases at J, with 21 bases in the middle. The CDR3 is made up of 14 amino acids. Germline CDR1 and CDR2: MDHEN and SYDVKM. CDR3 DNA sequence: TGTGCCAGCAACCTGCAGGGACTAAAGGGAGAACTGTTTTTT. Amino acid sequence: CASNLQGLKGELFF.

The chain has TRBV5-4 and TRBJ2-5, with D possibly matching TRBD1 (6 bases). This CDR3 contains 14 residues. Germline CDR1 SGHNT, CDR2 YYREEE (reference sequence). With 4 bases removed from V and 2 bases from J, the gap between germline ends came to 12 bases. The CDR3 DNA is TGTGCCAGCAGCCTGGAGGACAGACAAGAGACCCAGTACTTC. It is translated as CASSLEDRQETQYF.

Turning to this clone: This specimen includes other DNA sequences encoding the same CDR3. This chain uses TRBV20-1 with TRBJ1-1; D remains ambiguous. V lost 6 bases, J lost 2 bases, and 7 bases lay in between. This CDR3 is 11 amino acids long. Germline-derived CDR1 and CDR2 are DFQATT and SNEGSKA (reference sequence). The CDR3 DNA follows: TGCAGTGCGCCGGGAAACACTGAAGCTTTCTTT. Translation gives CSAPGNTEAFF.

This clone was seen a single time. CDR3 coding DNA: TGTGCCATCCTAAGGTGGGGCGCAAGTGAAAAACTGTTTTTT. Translating gives CAILRWGASEKLFF. The chain uses TRBV24-1 and TRBJ1-4; a weak D match, TRBD1 (5 bases). CDR3 length: 14 amino acids. The germline gives CDR1 KGHDR, CDR2 SFDVKD. V lost 11 bases to trimming and J lost 7 bases, with 19 bases between them.

Here the CDR3 reads CASSSLGTGYGYTF. Written as DNA, the CDR3 is TGTGCCAGCAGTTCACTCGGGACAGGCTATGGCTACACCTTC. The chain recombines TRBV27 with TRBJ1-2; 8 bases match TRBD1. This CDR3 is 14 amino acids long. V trimming: 4 bases; J trimming: 4 bases; junction bases outside the gene matches: 5. Germline assignment: CDR1 MNHEY and CDR2 SMNVEV (reference sequence).